This T cell receptor beta chain was obtained from a study of shared clonotypes between healthy human individuals. Study-level findings and limits: Represented diversity (both genetic and exposure-history) was limited by the small number of donors. Clonotype sharing among donors was thought likely to change with sequencing depth. Memory subsets generally showed lower estimated richness than naive subsets.

CD4+ cells yielded CD45RA+ naive and CD45RA-negative memory subsets. About this clone: Its matching antigen is unknown.

Assay: immunoSEQ multiplex PCR; the TCRdb copy retains only in-frame clones and omits some. Of about 1 million clones listed, about 77% are singletons. The material sequenced was memory CD4+ T cells sorted from blood. Stated subset: CD45RA-negative fraction. The receptor comes from a young man in good health.

CDR3 sequence: CASSVRGQETQYF. CDR3 bases: TGTGCCAGCAGCGTCAGGGGGCAAGAGACCCAGTACTTC. The chain carries TRBV7-9 and TRBJ2-5; 7 positions agree with TRBD1. Unmatched junction bases numbered 2, after V lost 5 bases and J lost 2 bases. Germline V gives CDR1 SEHNR, CDR2 FQNEAQ (reference sequence). This CDR3 has 13 residues. Full variable domain (rest looked up from reference TRBV7-9 and TRBJ2-5): DTGVSQNPRHKITKRGQNVTFRCDPISEHNRLYWYRQTLGQGPEFLTYFQNEAQLEKSRLLSDRFSAERPKGSFSTLEIQRTEQGDSAMYLCASSVRGQETQYFGPGTRLLVL.